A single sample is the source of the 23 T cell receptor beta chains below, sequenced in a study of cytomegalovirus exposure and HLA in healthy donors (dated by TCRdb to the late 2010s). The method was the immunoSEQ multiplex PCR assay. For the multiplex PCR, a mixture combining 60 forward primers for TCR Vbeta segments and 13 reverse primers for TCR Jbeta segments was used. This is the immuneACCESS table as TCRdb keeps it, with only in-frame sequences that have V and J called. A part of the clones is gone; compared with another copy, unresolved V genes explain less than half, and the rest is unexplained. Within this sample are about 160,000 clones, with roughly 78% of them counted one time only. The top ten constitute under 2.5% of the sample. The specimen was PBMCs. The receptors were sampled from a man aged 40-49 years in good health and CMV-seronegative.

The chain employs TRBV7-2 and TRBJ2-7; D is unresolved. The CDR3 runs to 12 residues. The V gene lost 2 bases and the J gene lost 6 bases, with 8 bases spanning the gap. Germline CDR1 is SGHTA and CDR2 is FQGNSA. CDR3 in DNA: TGTGCCAGCAGCTTACCCCCCTCCGAGCAGTACTTC. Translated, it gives CASSLPPSEQYF.

The CDR3 protein is CASSPGLRPGRAYEQYF. The CDR3 bases are TGTGCCAGCTCACCAGGGCTCCGCCCCGGGAGGGCCTACGAGCAGTACTTC. The J gene is TRBJ2-7, the V gene TRBV18; 8 bases line up with TRBD2. The V gene's germline CDR1 is KGHSH and CDR2 LQKENI. J gave up 2 bases and V 2 bases, and 11 bases lay outside the gene matches. The CDR3 has 17 residues.

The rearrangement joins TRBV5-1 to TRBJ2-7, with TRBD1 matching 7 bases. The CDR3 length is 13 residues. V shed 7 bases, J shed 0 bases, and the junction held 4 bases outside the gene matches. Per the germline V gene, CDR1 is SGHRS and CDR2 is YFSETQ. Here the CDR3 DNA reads TGCGCCAGCGGACGGGACAGCTCCTACGAGCAGTACTTC. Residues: CASGRDSSYEQYF.

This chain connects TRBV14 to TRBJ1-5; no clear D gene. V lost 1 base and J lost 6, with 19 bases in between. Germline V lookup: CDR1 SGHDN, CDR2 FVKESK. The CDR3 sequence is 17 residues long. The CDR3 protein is CASSQVGRKGVSQPQHF. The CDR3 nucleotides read TGTGCCAGCAGCCAAGTGGGTCGTAAAGGAGTCTCTCAGCCCCAGCATTTT.

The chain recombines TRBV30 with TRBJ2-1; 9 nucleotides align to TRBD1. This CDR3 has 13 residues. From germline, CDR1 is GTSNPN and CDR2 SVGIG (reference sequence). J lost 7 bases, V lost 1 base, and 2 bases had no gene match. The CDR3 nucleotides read TGTGCCTGGAGTGAAGACAGGGGGAATGAGCAGTTCTTC. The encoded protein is CAWSEDRGNEQFF.

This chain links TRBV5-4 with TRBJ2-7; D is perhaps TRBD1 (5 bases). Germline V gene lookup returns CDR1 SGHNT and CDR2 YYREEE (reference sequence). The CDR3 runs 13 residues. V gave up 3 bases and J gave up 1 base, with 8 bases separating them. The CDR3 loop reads CASSSRQSYEQYF. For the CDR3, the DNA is TGTGCCAGCAGCTCCCGACAGTCCTACGAGCAGTACTTC.

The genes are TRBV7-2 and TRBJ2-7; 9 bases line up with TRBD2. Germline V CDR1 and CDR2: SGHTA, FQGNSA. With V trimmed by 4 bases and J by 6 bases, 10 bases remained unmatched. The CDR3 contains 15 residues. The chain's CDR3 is CASSSSASGNLEQYF. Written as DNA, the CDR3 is TGTGCCAGCAGCTCTTCTGCTAGCGGGAACCTCGAGCAGTACTTC.

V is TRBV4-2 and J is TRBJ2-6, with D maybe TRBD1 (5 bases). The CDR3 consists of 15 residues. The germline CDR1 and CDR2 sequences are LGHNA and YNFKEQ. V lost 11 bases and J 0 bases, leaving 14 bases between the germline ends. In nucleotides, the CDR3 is TGTGCCTCCCAGGGCCAAAGCTCTGGGGCCAACGTCCTGACTTTC. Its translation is CASQGQSSGANVLTF.

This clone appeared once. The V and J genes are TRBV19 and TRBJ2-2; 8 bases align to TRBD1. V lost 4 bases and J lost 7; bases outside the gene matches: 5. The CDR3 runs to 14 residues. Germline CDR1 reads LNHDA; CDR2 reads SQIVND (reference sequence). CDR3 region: CASSNGQGVGELFF. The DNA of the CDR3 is TGTGCCAGTAGTAACGGACAGGGCGTCGGGGAGCTGTTTTTT.

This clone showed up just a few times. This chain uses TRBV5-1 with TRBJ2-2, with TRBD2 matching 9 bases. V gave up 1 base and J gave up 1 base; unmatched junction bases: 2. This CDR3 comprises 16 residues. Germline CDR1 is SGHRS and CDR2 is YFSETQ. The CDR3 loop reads CASSLLTSGNTGELFF. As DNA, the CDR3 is TGCGCCAGCAGCTTGTTGACTAGCGGGAACACCGGGGAGCTGTTTTTT. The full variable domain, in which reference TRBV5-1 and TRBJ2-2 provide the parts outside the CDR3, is KAGVTQTPRYLIKTRGQQVTLSCSPISGHRSVSWYQQTPGQGLQFLFEYFSETQRNKGNFPGRFSGRQFSNSRSEMNVSTLELGDSALYLCASSLLTSGNTGELFFGEGSRLTVL.

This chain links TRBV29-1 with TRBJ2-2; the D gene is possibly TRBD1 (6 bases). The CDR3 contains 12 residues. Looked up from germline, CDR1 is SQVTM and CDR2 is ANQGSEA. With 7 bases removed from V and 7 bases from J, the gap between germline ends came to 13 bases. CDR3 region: CSAGTPGGELFF. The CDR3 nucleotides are TGCAGCGCAGGGACACCCGGCGGGGAGCTGTTTTTT.

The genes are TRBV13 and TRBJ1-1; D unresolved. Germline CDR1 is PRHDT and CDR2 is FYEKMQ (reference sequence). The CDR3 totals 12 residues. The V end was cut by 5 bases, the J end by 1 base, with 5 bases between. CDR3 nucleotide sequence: TGTGCCAGCAGCCTTAGGAACACTGAAGCTTTCTTT. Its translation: CASSLRNTEAFF.

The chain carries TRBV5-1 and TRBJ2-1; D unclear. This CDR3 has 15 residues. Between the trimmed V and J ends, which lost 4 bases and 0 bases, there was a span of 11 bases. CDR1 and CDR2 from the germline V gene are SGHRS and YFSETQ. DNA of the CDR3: TGCGCCAGCAGCCTCTCGGTTAGCTCCTACAATGAGCAGTTCTTC. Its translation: CASSLSVSSYNEQFF.

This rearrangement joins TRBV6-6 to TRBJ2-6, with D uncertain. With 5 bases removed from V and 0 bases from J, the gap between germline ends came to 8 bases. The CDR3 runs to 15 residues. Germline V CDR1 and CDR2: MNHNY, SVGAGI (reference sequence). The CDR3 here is CASSTVSSGANVLTF. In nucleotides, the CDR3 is TGTGCCAGCAGTACTGTGTCCTCTGGGGCCAACGTCCTGACTTTC.

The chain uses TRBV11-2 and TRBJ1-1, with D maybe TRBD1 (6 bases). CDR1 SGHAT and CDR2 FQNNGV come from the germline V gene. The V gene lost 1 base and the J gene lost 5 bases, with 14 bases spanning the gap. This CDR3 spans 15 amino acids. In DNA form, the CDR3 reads TGTGCCAGCAGCTTAGGGGACATCAGGTGGACTGAAGCTTTCTTT. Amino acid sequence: CASSLGDIRWTEAFF.

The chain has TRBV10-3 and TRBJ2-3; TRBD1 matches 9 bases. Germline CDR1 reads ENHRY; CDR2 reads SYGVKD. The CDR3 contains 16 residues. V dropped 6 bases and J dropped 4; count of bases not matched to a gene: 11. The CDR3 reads CAISAGTGFSADTQYF. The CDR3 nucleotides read TGTGCCATCAGCGCCGGGACAGGGTTTTCTGCAGATACGCAGTATTTT.

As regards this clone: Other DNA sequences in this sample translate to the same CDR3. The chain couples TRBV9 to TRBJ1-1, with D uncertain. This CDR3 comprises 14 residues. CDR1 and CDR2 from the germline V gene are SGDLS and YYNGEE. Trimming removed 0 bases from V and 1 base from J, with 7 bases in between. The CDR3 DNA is TGTGCCAGCAGCGTAGGTCACGGGAACACTGAAGCTTTCTTT. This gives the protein CASSVGHGNTEAFF.

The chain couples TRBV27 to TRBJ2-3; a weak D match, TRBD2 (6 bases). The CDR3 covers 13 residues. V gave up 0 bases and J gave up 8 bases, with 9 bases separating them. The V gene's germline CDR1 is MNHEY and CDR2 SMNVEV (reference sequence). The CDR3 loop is CASSLSSSGTQYF. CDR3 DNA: TGTGCCAGCAGTTTATCGAGTAGCGGTACGCAGTATTTT.

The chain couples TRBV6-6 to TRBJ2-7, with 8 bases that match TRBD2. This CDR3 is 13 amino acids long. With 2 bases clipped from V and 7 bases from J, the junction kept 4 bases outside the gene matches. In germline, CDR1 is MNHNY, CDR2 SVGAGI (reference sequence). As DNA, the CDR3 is TGTGCCAGCAGTTACGCGCGGGGGGCGGAGCAGTACTTC. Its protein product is CASSYARGAEQYF.

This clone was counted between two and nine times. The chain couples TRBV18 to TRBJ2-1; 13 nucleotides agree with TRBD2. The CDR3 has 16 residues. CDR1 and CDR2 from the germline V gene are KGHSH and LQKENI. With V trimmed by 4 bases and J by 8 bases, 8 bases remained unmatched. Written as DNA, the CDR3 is TGTGCCAGCTCACGCGGACTAGCGGGAGCTTTTGATGAGCAGTTCTTC. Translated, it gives CASSRGLAGAFDEQFF.

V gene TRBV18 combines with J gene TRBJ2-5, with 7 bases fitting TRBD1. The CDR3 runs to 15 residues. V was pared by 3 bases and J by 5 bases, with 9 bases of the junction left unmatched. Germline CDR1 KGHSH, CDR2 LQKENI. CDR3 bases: TGTGCCAGCTCACCGGCACAGGGGAGCGAGGAGACCCAGTACTTC. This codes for CASSPAQGSEETQYF. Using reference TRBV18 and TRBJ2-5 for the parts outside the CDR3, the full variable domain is NAGVMQNPRHLVRRRGQEARLRCSPMKGHSHVYWYRQLPEEGLKFMVYLQKENIIDESGMPKERFSAEFPKEGPSILRIQQVVRGDSAAYFCASSPAQGSEETQYFGPGTRLLVL.

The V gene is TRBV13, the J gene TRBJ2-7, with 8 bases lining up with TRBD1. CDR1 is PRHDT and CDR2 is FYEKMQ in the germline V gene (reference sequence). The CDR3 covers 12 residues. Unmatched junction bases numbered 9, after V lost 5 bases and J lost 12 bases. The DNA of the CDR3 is TGTGCCAGCAGCCGAGGACAGGGCGCGACGTACTTC. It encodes CASSRGQGATYF.

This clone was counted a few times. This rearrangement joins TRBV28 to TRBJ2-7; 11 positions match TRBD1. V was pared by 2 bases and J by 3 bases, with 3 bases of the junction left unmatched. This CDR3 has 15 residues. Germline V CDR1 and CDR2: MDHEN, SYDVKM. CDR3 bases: TGTGCCAGCAGTTTACTTGGGACAGGGGGCTACGAGCAGTACTTC. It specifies CASSLLGTGGYEQYF.